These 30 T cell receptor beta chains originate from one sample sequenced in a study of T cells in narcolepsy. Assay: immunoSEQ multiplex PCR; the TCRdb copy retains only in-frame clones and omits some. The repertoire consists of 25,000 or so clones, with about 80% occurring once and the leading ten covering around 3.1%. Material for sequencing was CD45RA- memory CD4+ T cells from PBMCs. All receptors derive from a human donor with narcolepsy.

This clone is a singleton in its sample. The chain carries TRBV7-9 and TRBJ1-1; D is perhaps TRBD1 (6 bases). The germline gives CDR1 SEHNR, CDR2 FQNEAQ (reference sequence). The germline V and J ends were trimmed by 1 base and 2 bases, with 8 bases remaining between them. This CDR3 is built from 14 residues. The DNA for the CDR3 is TGTGCCAGCAGCTTAGAGGGGGGAAACACTGAAGCTTTCTTT. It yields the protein CASSLEGGNTEAFF.

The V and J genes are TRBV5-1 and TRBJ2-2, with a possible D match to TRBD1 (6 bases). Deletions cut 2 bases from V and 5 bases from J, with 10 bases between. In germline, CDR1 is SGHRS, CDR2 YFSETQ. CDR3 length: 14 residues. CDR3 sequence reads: CASSFQGRTGELFF. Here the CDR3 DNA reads TGCGCCAGCAGCTTCCAGGGGAGAACCGGGGAGCTGTTTTTT.

The DNA of the CDR3 is TGTGCCAGTAGTACCCCGGCGGGGGCTTCTGAAGCTTTCTTT. Translation: CASSTPAGASEAFF. The rearrangement links TRBV19 to TRBJ1-1; the D gene is possibly TRBD1 (6 bases). V was clipped by 4 bases and J by 6 bases, with 15 bases between them. CDR3 length: 14 amino acids. CDR1 LNHDA and CDR2 SQIVND come from the germline V gene (reference sequence).

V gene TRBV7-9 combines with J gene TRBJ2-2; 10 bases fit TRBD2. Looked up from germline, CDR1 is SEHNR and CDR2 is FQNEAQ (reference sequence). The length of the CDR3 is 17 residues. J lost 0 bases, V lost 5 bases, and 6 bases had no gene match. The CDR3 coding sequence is TGTGCCAGCAGCCAACCAAGCGGGGGGGCGAACACCGGGGAGCTGTTTTTT. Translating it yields CASSQPSGGANTGELFF.

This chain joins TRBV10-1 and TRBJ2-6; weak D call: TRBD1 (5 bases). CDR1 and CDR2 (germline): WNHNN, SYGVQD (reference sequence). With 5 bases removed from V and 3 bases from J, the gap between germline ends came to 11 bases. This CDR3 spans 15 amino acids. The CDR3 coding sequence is TGCGCCAGCAGTCCCCAGGGTAGTGGGGCCAACGTCCTGACTTTC. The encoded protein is CASSPQGSGANVLTF.

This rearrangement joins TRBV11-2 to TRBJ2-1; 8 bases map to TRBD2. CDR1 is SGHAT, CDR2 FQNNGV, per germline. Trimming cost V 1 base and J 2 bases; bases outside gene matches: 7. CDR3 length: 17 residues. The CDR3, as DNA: TGTGCCAGCAGCTTAGGGACCAGCGGGGGACCCTACAATGAGCAGTTCTTC. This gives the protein CASSLGTSGGPYNEQFF.

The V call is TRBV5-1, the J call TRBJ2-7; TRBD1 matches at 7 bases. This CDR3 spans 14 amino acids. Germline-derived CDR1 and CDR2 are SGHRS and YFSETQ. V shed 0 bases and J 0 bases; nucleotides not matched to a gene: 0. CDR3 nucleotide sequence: TGCGCCAGCAGCTTGGACAGGGGCTCCTACGAGCAGTACTTC. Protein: CASSLDRGSYEQYF.

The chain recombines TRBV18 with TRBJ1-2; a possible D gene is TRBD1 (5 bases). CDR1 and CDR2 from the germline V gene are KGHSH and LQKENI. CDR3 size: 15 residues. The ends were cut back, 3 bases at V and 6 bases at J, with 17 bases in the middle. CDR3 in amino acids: CASSPTRVGPDGYTF. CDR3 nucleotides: TGTGCCAGCTCACCGACCAGGGTGGGACCAGATGGCTACACCTTC.

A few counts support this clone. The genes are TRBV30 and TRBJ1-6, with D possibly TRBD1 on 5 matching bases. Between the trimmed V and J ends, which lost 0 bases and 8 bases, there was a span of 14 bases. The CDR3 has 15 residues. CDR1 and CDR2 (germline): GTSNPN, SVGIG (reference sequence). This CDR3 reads CAWSVGQGNDSPLHF. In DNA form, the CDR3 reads TGTGCCTGGAGTGTTGGGCAGGGAAATGATTCACCCCTCCACTTT.

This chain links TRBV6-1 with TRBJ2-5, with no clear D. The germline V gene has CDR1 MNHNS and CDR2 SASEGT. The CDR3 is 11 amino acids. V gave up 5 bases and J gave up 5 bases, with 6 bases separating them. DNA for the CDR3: TGTGCCAGCAGTCTTAGGGAGACCCAGTACTTC. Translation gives CASSLRETQYF.

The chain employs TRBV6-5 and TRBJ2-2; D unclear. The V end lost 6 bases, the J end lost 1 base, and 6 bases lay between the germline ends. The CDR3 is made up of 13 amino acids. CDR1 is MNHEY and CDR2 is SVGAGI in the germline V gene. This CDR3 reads CASSPWNTGELFF. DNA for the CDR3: TGTGCCAGCAGCCCATGGAACACCGGGGAGCTGTTTTTT.

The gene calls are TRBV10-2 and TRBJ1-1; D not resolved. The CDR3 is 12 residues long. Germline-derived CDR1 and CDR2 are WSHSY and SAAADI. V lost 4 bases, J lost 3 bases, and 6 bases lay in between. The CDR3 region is CASSGPYTEAFF. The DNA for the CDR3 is TGCGCCAGCAGTGGACCTTACACTGAAGCTTTCTTT.

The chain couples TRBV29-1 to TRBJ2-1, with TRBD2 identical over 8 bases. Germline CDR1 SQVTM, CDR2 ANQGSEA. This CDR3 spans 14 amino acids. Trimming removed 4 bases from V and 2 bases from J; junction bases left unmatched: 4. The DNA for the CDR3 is TGCAGCGTTGTAGGCGGGGGGCCCTACAATGAGCAGTTCTTC. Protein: CSVVGGGPYNEQFF.

The CDR3 DNA follows: TGTGCCAGCAGCTTAGAGGTCAGGGGGCCCACTGAGCAGTTCTTC. This encodes CASSLEVRGPTEQFF. The chain carries TRBV7-6 and TRBJ2-1; 8 bases align to TRBD1. The germline CDR1 and CDR2 sequences are SGHVS and FNYEAQ. V lost 1 base to trimming and J lost 9 bases; unmatched junction nucleotides: 8. This CDR3 spans 15 amino acids.

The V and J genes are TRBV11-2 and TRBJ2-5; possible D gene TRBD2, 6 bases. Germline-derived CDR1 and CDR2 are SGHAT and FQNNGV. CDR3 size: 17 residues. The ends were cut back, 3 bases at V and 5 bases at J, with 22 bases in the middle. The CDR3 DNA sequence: TGTGCCAGCAGCTTCAGGCGAAGCGGGCCCTCTGGGGAGACCCAGTACTTC. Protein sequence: CASSFRRSGPSGETQYF.

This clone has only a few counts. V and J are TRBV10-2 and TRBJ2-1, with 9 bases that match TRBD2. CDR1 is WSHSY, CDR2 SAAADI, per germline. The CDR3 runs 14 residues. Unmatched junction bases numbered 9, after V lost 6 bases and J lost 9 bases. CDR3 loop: CASRGGGGAIEQFF. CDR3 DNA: TGCGCCAGCAGAGGGGGCGGGGGGGCGATTGAGCAGTTCTTC.

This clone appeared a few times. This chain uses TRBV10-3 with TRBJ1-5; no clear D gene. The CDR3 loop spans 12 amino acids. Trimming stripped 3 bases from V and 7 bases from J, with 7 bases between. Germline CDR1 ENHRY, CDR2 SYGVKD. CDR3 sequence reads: CAISDDIQPQHF. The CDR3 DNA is TGTGCCATCAGTGACGACATACAGCCCCAGCATTTT.

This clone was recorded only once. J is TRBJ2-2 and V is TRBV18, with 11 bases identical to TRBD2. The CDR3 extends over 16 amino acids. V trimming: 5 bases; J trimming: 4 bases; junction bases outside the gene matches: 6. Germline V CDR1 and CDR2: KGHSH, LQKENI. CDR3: CASSSLAGDTTGELFF. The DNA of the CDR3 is TGTGCCAGCTCATCACTAGCGGGGGACACCACCGGGGAGCTGTTTTTT.

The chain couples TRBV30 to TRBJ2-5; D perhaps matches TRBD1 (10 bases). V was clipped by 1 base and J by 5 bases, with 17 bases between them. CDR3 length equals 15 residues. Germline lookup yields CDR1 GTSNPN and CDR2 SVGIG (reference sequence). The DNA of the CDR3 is TGTGCCTGGAGTGGACAGGGGGCGGGAGGGGAGACCCAGTACTTC. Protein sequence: CAWSGQGAGGETQYF.

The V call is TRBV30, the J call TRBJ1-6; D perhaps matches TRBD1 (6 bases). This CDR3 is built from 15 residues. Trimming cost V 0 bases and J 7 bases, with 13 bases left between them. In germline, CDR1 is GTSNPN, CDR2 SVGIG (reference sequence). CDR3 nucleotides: TGTGCCTGGAGTGTATTACAGGGAGGGAATTCACCCCTCCACTTT. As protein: CAWSVLQGGNSPLHF.

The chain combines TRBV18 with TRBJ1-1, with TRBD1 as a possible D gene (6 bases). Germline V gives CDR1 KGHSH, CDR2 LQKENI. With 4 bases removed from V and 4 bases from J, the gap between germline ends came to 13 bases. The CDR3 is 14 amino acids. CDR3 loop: CASSLPGHTTEAFF. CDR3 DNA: TGTGCCAGCTCACTACCGGGACACACCACTGAAGCTTTCTTT.

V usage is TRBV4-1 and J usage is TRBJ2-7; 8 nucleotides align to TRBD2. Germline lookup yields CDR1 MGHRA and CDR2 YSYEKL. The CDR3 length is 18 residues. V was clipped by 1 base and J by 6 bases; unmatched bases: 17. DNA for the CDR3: TGCGCCAGCAGCCAAGGCCGTGGGGTGGGGACTAGAGGGGGCGAGCAGTACTTC. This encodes CASSQGRGVGTRGGEQYF.

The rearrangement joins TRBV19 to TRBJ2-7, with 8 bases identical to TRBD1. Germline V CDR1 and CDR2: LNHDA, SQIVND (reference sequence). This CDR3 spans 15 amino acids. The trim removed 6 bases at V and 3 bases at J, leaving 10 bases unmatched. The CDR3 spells CASSRTGGRDYEQYF. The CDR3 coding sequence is TGTGCCAGTAGCAGAACAGGGGGGAGAGACTACGAGCAGTACTTC.

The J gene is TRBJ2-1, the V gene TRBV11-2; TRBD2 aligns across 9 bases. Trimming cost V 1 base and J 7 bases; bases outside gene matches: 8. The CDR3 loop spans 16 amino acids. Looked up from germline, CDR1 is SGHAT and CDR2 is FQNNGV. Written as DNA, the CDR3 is TGTGCCAGCAGCTTAGGGAGCACTAGCGGGCGGAATGAGCAGTTCTTC. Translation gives CASSLGSTSGRNEQFF.

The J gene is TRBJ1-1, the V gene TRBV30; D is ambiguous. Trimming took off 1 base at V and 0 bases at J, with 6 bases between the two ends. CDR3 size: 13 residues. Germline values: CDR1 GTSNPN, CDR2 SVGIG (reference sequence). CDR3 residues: CAWSARLNTEAFF. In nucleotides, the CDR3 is TGTGCCTGGAGTGCCCGATTGAACACTGAAGCTTTCTTT.

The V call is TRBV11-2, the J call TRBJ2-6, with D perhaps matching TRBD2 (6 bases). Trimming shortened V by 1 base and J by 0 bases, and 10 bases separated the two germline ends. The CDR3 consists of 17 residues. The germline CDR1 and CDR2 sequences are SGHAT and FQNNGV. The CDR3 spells CASSLGGASSGANVLTF. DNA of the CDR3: TGTGCCAGCAGCTTAGGCGGGGCCAGCTCTGGGGCCAACGTCCTGACTTTC.

The DNA of the CDR3 is TGTGCCATCAGTGCGAGTGGGACACCATCTGGAAACACCATATATTTT. It yields the protein CAISASGTPSGNTIYF. V usage is TRBV10-3 and J usage is TRBJ1-3; D is possibly TRBD1 (6 bases). Per the germline V gene, CDR1 is ENHRY and CDR2 is SYGVKD. The CDR3 runs to 16 residues. Trimming left V 4 bases short and J 1 base short, with 14 bases between.

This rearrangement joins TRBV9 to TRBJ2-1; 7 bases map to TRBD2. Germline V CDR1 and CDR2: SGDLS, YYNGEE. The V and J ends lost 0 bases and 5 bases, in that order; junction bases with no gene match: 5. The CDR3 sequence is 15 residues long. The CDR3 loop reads CASSVGTRGHNEQFF. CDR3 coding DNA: TGTGCCAGCAGCGTAGGGACTAGAGGACACAATGAGCAGTTCTTC.

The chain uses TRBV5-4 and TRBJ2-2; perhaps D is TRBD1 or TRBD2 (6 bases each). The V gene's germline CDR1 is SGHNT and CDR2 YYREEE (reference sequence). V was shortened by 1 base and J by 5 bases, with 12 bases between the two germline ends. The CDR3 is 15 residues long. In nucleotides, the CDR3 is TGTGCCAGCAGCTTGTCGCAGGGGAGGACCGGGGAGCTGTTTTTT. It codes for CASSLSQGRTGELFF.

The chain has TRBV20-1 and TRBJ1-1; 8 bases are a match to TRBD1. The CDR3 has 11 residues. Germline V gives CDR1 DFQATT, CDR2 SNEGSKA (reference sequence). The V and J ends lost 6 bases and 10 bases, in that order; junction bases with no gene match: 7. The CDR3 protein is CSAEDRVRAFF. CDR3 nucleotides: TGCAGTGCAGAGGACAGGGTAAGAGCTTTCTTT.